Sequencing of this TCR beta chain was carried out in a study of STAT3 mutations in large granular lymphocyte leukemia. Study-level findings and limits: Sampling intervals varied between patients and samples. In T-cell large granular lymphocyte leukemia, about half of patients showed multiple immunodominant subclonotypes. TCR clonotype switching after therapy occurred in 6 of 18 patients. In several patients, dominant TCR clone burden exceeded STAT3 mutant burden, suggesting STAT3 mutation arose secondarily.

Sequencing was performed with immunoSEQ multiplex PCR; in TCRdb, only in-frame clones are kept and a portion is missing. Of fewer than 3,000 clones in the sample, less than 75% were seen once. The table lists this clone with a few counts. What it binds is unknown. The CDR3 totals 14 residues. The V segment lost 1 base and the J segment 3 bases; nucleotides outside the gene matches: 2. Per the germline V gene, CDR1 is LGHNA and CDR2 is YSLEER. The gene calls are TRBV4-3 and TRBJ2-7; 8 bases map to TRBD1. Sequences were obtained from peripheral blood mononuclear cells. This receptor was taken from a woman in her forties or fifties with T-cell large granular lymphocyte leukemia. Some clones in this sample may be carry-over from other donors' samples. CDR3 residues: CASSQGTGNYEQYF. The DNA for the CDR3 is TGCGCCAGCAGCCAAGGGACAGGGAACTACGAGCAGTACTTC.